This is a list of T cell receptor beta chains from one sample in a study of blood T cell repertoires in COVID-19. Method: immunoSEQ multiplex PCR; TCRdb's copy keeps in-frame clones and lacks some. In the table there are about 220,000 clones, roughly 85% of which are singletons. The sample was peripheral blood. The source is a woman aged 80 or over with acute or convalescent COVID-19. CDR3s leave out the opening cysteine and the closing phenylalanine or tryptophan. Not all rows give a size; the values are once, few, many and, for expanded clones, a class.

TRBJ1-2	TRBV6-6	once	ASSYAGADGYT
TRBJ1-6	TRBV6-6	.	AGDNGSGSPLH
TRBJ2-1	TRBV5-1	few	ASSYNLGGEAYNEQF
TRBJ1-2	TRBV2	.	ASSLTGTGVNGYT
TRBJ2-2	TRBV25-1	.	ASRGMGRGNTGELF
TRBJ1-5	TRBV7-8	.	ASSSGDYSNQPQH
TRBJ2-5	TRBV10-3	few	AISPSTAGPQETQY
TRBJ2-5	TRBV10-1	.	ASSEGESPGLAGHLYQETQY
TRBJ1-2	TRBV23-1	.	ASSQVSGQGAYGYT
TRBJ2-3	TRBV7-3	.	ASSFNGRSTDTQY
TRBJ2-7	TRBV11-2	.	ASSLRRSSYEQY
TRBJ1-2	TRBV15	.	ATSPHRDNYGYT
TRBJ2-1	TRBV20-1	.	SASGTGWDEQF
TRBJ1-5	TRBV4-1	.	ASSHGWTGNQPQH
TRBJ1-2	TRBV7-3	.	ASSSTGEKYGYT
TRBJ1-6	TRBV5-6	.	ASSREWQHNSPLH
TRBJ1-5	TRBV7-9	once	ASSYQIQGSQH
TRBJ1-1	TRBV7-9	.	ASSQRQGNTEAF
TRBJ2-1	TRBV5-1	.	ASSPGTGGNREQF
TRBJ1-2	TRBV6-1	.	ASSEIGSYT
TRBJ1-4	TRBV3-1/TRBV3-2	once	ASSQSGMTDEKLF
TRBJ2-7	TRBV9	.	ASSPGQGLHEQY
TRBJ1-2	TRBV12-2	.	ASRLAVRGRSGYT
TRBJ1-4	TRBV7-9	.	ASSRDSLNEKLF
TRBJ1-3	TRBV6-1	.	ASSDTGAGNTIY
TRBJ1-2	TRBV4-1	.	ASSRSDSPTYGYT
TRBJ1-2	TRBV5-4	.	ASSLDGGGNT
TRBJ1-5	TRBV29-1	.	SVGSVNQPQH
TRBJ1-5	TRBV18	.	ASSPQQGADQPQH
TRBJ2-7	TRBV2	once	ASSKVGTGFKQY
TRBJ1-1	TRBV27	.	ASSLSRDTEAF
TRBJ1-2	TRBV6-2/TRBV6-3	.	ASSQPTGNVYGYT
TRBJ1-2	TRBV7-9	.	ASSLPSLGTSGGYT
TRBJ2-1	TRBV11-3	once	ASSAKTGTGFYNEQF